Detailed here is one T cell receptor (beta chain). The sample comes from a study of response to subunit inactivated influenza vaccine. TCRdb re-called the RT-PCR reads with MiXCR, one entry per CDR3 protein. There are about 570,000 distinct CDR3 sequences in the sample; roughly 12% occur only once, and 11% lies in the top ten. Trimming pared 4 bases from V and 3 bases from J, leaving 19 bases between. This CDR3 is 16 amino acids long. Per the germline V gene, CDR1 is SGHTA and CDR2 is FQGNSA. This sample was shared with a second study, whose subject was T cells expressing NK-cell markers. That paper notes: Generation of TCR beta cDNA was performed by 5'RACE template switching incorporating UMIs.

The J gene is TRBJ2-7, the V gene TRBV7-2; possible D gene TRBD1, 5 bases. The sequencing used PBMCs from blood, collected on the day of vaccination. This TCR came from a man between 45 and 60 years old who received an inactivated influenza vaccine. The CDR3 sequence: CASSSPTAGLNYEQYF. For the CDR3, the DNA is TGTGCCAGCAGCTCCCCGACCGCAGGGTTAAACTACGAGCAGTACTTC.